These 20 T cell receptor beta chains originate from one sample sequenced in a study of blood T cell repertoires in COVID-19. The repertoire was sequenced with immunoSEQ multiplex PCR; TCRdb's copy has only in-frame clones and lacks some. The sample includes 290,000 or so clones, 85% to 90% seen only once; the top ten take approximately 4.3%. The sample consisted of PBMCs or T cells enriched from blood (not recorded which). The receptors here all came from a woman younger than 35 with acute COVID-19.

The V call is TRBV4-2, the J call TRBJ2-2; 9 positions agree with TRBD2. The CDR3 extends over 17 amino acids. V shed 2 bases, J shed 8 bases, and the junction held 12 bases outside the gene matches. CDR1 LGHNA and CDR2 YNFKEQ come from the germline V gene. The CDR3 region is CASSQLGSSGRGGELFF. For the CDR3, the DNA is TGTGCCAGCAGCCAACTAGGGAGTAGCGGGAGAGGTGGGGAGCTGTTTTTT.

The chain links TRBV7-2 to TRBJ2-7; no clear D gene. Per the germline V gene, CDR1 is SGHTA and CDR2 is FQGNSA. V was shortened by 5 bases and J by 3 bases, with 11 bases between the two germline ends. This CDR3 has 13 amino acids. The chain's CDR3 is CASSVVTNYEQYF. CDR3 bases: TGTGCCAGCAGCGTCGTAACTAACTACGAGCAGTACTTC.

Regarding this clone: Other DNA sequences from this sample encode an identical CDR3 as well. The chain uses TRBV28 and TRBJ1-6; no clear D. V lost 3 bases, J lost 0 bases, and 3 bases lay in between. Germline assignment: CDR1 MDHEN and CDR2 SYDVKM. The CDR3 contains 14 residues. The CDR3, as DNA: TGTGCCAGCAGTTTGAGCTCCTATAATTCACCCCTCCACTTT. Amino acids: CASSLSSYNSPLHF.

V and J are TRBV7-9 and TRBJ1-1; a weak D match, TRBD1 (5 bases). The CDR3 is 14 amino acids. The V gene's germline CDR1 is SEHNR and CDR2 FQNEAQ (reference sequence). With 5 bases removed from V and 8 bases from J, the gap between germline ends came to 18 bases. The CDR3: CASSPPPGQGEAFF. CDR3 coding DNA: TGTGCCAGCAGCCCACCACCGGGTCAGGGAGAAGCTTTCTTT.

V is TRBV4-1 and J is TRBJ2-6; the D gene is possibly TRBD2 (6 bases). Trimming cost V 0 bases and J 12 bases, with 18 bases left between them. Germline V gives CDR1 MGHRA, CDR2 YSYEKL. The CDR3 extends over 16 amino acids. CDR3 nucleotides: TGCGCCAGCAGCCAAGATGTGAACCGGGACTTGGTCGTCCTGACTTTC. It encodes CASSQDVNRDLVVLTF.

The count of this clone is one. The chain couples TRBV7-3 to TRBJ2-2, with a tentative D call TRBD1 (6 bases). Trimming removed 6 bases at V and 4 bases at J, with 15 bases between. The CDR3 sequence is 15 residues long. Germline values: CDR1 SGHTA, CDR2 FQGTGA. CDR3 sequence (DNA): TGTGCCAGCAGTCAAACAGGGTTAGGCACCGGGGAGCTGTTTTTT. It codes for CASSQTGLGTGELFF.

The CDR3, as DNA: TGTGCCAGCAGCCCGCTTGAATCGGGTGGCTACACCTTC. Protein product: CASSPLESGGYTF. The chain employs TRBV28 and TRBJ1-2; D is uncertain. V lost 6 bases to trimming and J lost 7 bases, with 15 bases between them. Per the germline V gene, CDR1 is MDHEN and CDR2 is SYDVKM. The CDR3 spans 13 residues.

The J gene is TRBJ2-7, the V gene TRBV6-5; D remains unclear. Trimming removed 0 bases from V and 3 bases from J, with 9 bases in between. The germline V gene has CDR1 MNHEY and CDR2 SVGAGI. CDR3 size: 14 residues. For the CDR3, the DNA is TGTGCCAGCAGTTACTCGGCCCCAGACTACGAGCAGTACTTC. Translation gives CASSYSAPDYEQYF.

This chain uses TRBV28 with TRBJ2-1; TRBD2 aligns across 10 bases. V was clipped by 6 bases and J by 1 base; unmatched bases: 9. Germline V gene data show CDR1 as MDHEN and CDR2 as SYDVKM. There are 17 residues in the CDR3. The CDR3, as DNA: TGTGCCAGCAGCCAGGAGCTAGCGGGAGAATCCTACAATGAGCAGTTCTTC. Protein sequence: CASSQELAGESYNEQFF.

Only one count was recorded for this clone. The chain is built from TRBV3-1 (or the pseudogene TRBV3-2) and TRBJ1-4; 9 nucleotides align to TRBD1. The germline V gene has CDR1 LGHDT and CDR2 YNNKEL (reference sequence). The junction had 7 bases not matched to a gene; V was cut back by 4 bases and J by 7 bases. This CDR3 has 15 residues. In nucleotides, the CDR3 is TGTGCCAGCAGCCCACCGGGACAGGGTGGTGAAAAACTGTTTTTT. Translated: CASSPPGQGGEKLFF.

The genes are TRBV18 and TRBJ2-7; TRBD2 is a possible D gene (6 bases). V was trimmed by 4 bases and J by 2 bases, leaving 12 bases between them. The V gene's germline CDR1 is KGHSH and CDR2 LQKENI. CDR3 length equals 14 residues. The CDR3 DNA reads TGTGCCAGCTCACTAGGGACTGAACCCTACGAGCAGTACTTC. This translates into CASSLGTEPYEQYF.

V is TRBV28 and J is TRBJ1-2, with D possibly matching TRBD1 (6 bases). The CDR3 consists of 14 residues. Deletions cut 5 bases from V and 7 bases from J, with 17 bases between. CDR1 and CDR2 (germline): MDHEN, SYDVKM. CDR3 residues: CASSITTGPGGYTF. Here the CDR3 DNA reads TGTGCCAGCAGTATCACCACAGGGCCCGGTGGCTACACCTTC.

The CDR3 DNA follows: TGTGCCAGCAGCCTAGGGGGTTCTGGCTACACCTTC. This encodes CASSLGGSGYTF. The rearrangement uses TRBV28 and TRBJ1-2; possibly TRBD1 for D (6 bases). The CDR3 runs to 12 residues. V was pared by 6 bases and J by 7 bases, with 12 bases between. Germline V gives CDR1 MDHEN, CDR2 SYDVKM.

V usage is TRBV7-3 and J usage is TRBJ2-2; D remains unclear. The length of the CDR3 is 14 residues. Trimming took 4 bases from V and 6 from J, leaving 12 bases between them. Germline V gives CDR1 SGHTA, CDR2 FQGTGA. This CDR3 reads CASSSLPGSGELFF. The CDR3 region has the DNA TGTGCCAGCAGCTCTCTTCCAGGTTCCGGGGAGCTGTTTTTT.

A word on this clone: The sample contains more than one DNA sequence encoding this CDR3. The chain is built from TRBV28 and TRBJ2-3; 8 positions agree with TRBD2. The CDR3 spans 15 residues. Per the germline V gene, CDR1 is MDHEN and CDR2 is SYDVKM. With 2 bases clipped from V and 3 bases from J, the junction kept 4 bases outside the gene matches. As DNA, the CDR3 is TGTGCCAGCAGTTTAGCGGGAGGCGCGACAGATACGCAGTATTTT. Protein product: CASSLAGGATDTQYF.

CDR3 nucleotides: TGCAGTGCTAGACGGGGTTGGGGCTACACCTTC. It encodes CSARRGWGYTF. V gene TRBV20-1 combines with J gene TRBJ1-2; D gene unclear. The V end lost 2 bases, the J end lost 8 bases, and 9 bases lay between the germline ends. The CDR3 covers 11 residues. CDR1 DFQATT and CDR2 SNEGSKA come from the germline V gene (reference sequence).

The rearrangement uses TRBV28 and TRBJ1-2; D perhaps matches TRBD1 (6 bases). This CDR3 spans 13 amino acids. The germline gives CDR1 MDHEN, CDR2 SYDVKM. Trimming took off 2 bases at V and 9 bases at J, with 13 bases between the two ends. The CDR3 reads CASSLVNRARYTF. CDR3 nucleotide sequence: TGTGCCAGCAGTTTAGTGAACAGGGCGCGCTACACCTTC.

Points on this clone: The same CDR3 also results from other DNA sequences found in this sample. The chain recombines TRBV5-1 with TRBJ1-2; 10 bases align to TRBD1. The CDR3 totals 14 residues. CDR1 SGHRS and CDR2 YFSETQ come from the germline V gene. J was trimmed by 8 bases and V by 0 bases; bases with no gene match: 4. CDR3 sequence (DNA): TGCGCCAGCAGCTTGGGACAGGGGGCCCGCGGCTACACCTTC. Translated: CASSLGQGARGYTF.

The chain joins TRBV18 to TRBJ1-5; D is unclear. Between the trimmed V and J ends, which lost 3 bases and 11 bases, there was a span of 14 bases. The CDR3 length is 13 residues. Germline loops: CDR1 KGHSH, CDR2 LQKENI. The CDR3: CASSPSPLGAQHF. Here the CDR3 DNA reads TGTGCCAGCTCACCCTCCCCCCTGGGAGCCCAGCATTTT.

The rearrangement joins TRBV9 to TRBJ2-7; possibly TRBD2 for D (5 bases). V dropped 0 bases and J dropped 0 bases, with 13 bases sitting between them. The CDR3 runs 16 residues. CDR1 and CDR2 from the germline V gene are SGDLS and YYNGEE. The CDR3 nucleotides are TGTGCCAGCAGCGTAGAGGCCCAGCGGACCTCCTACGAGCAGTACTTC. This gives the protein CASSVEAQRTSYEQYF.